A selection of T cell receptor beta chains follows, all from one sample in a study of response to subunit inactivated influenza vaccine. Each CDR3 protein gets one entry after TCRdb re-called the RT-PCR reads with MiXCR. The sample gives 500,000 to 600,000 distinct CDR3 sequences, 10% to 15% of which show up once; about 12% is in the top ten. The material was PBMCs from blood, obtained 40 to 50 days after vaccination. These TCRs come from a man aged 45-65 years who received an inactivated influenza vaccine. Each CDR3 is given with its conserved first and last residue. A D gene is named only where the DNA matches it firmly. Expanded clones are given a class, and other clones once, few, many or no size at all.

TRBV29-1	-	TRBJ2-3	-	CSLPHDSLADTQYF	TGCAGCCTTCCCCATGATAGTTTGGCAGATACGCAGTATTTT
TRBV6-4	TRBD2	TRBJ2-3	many	CASGAGHTDTQYF	TGTGCCAGCGGAGCGGGGCACACAGATACGCAGTATTTT
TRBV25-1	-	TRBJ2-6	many	CASSEGVNILTF	TGTGCCAGCAGTGAAGGCGTGAATATCCTGACTTTC
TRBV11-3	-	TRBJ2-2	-	CASSLRTGTGELFF	TGTGCCAGCAGCTTACGGACTGGCACCGGGGAGCTGTTTTTT
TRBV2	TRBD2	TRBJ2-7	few	CASSVFVGLAGDSYEQYF	TGTGCCAGCAGTGTTTTCGTGGGACTAGCGGGAGATAGTTACGAGCAGTACTTC
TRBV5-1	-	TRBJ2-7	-	CASSLDREGYEQYF	TGCGCCAGCAGCTTGGACAGGGAAGGTTACGAGCAGTACTTC
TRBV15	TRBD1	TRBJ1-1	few	CATSRDGIGDRGQAFF	TGTGCCACCAGCAGAGATGGTATCGGGGACAGGGGGCAAGCTTTCTTT
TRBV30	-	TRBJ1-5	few	CAWSQGWNQPQHF	TGTGCCTGGAGTCAGGGGTGGAATCAGCCCCAGCATTTT
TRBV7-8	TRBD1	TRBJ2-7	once	CASSLARTGGYEQYF	TGTGCCAGCAGCTTAGCTCGGACAGGGGGCTACGAGCAGTACTTC
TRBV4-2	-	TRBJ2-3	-	CASSQGGSADTQYF	TGTGCCAGCAGCCAAGGTGGGAGCGCAGATACGCAGTATTTT
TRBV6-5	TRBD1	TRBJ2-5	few	CASSYSRTGLQETQYF	TGTGCCAGCAGTTACTCCCGGACAGGCCTCCAAGAGACCCAGTACTTC
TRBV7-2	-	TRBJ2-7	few	CASSLTEAGIGEQYF	TGTGCCAGCAGCCTTACAGAGGCGGGAATCGGCGAGCAGTACTTC
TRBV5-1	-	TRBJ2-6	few	CASTLNRAGAGANVLTF	TGCGCCAGCACCCTCAATCGGGCCGGTGCTGGGGCCAACGTCCTGACTTTC
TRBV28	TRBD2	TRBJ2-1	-	CASKGLAGVYNEQFF	TGTGCCAGCAAAGGACTAGCGGGAGTTTACAATGAGCAGTTCTTC
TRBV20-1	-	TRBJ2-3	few	CSARDLQKSTDTQYF	TGCAGTGCTAGAGATTTACAGAAGAGCACAGATACGCAGTATTTT
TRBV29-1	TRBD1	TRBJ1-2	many	CSVKDRGDYGYTF	TGCAGCGTTAAAGACAGGGGTGACTATGGCTACACCTTC
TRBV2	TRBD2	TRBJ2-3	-	CASRGLAVADTQYF	TGTGCCAGCAGGGGACTAGCGGTGGCAGATACGCAGTATTTT
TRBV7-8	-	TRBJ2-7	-	CASSLVANSYEQYF	TGTGCCAGCAGCTTAGTTGCTAACTCCTACGAGCAGTACTTC
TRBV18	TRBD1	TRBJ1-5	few	CATRQGLNQPQHF	TGTGCCACCCGACAGGGTCTCAATCAGCCCCAGCATTTT
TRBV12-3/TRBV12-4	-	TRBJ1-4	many	CASSSDGFNEKLFF	TGTGCCAGCAGCTCGGACGGCTTTAATGAAAAACTGTTTTTT
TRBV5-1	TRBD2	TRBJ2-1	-	CASSLAQGGGGGSYNEQFF	TGCGCCAGCAGCTTGGCCCAGGGTGGCGGGGGAGGATCCTACAATGAGCAGTTCTTC
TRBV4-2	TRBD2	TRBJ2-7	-	CASSLRLAGGWNEQYF	TGTGCCAGCAGCCTCAGACTAGCGGGGGGCTGGAACGAGCAGTACTTC
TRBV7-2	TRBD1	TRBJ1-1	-	CASSSTGGGEAFF	TGTGCCAGCAGCTCGACAGGGGGCGGAGAAGCTTTCTTT
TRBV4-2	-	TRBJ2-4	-	CASSQEDRAVKNIQYF	TGTGCCAGCAGCCAAGAGGACAGAGCTGTCAAAAACATTCAGTACTTC
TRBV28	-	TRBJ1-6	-	CASSPESGPRNSPLHF	TGTGCCAGCAGCCCCGAATCGGGCCCGAGGAATTCACCCCTCCACTTT
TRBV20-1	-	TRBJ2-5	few	CSASKGAQETQYF	TGCAGTGCTAGTAAAGGAGCCCAAGAGACCCAGTACTTC
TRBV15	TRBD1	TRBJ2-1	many	CATSASGTGVNEQFF	TGTGCCACCAGCGCCAGTGGGACAGGGGTTAATGAGCAGTTCTTC
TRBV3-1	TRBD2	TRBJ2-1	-	CASSPASGRNYEQFF	TGTGCCAGCAGCCCGGCTAGCGGGAGAAACTATGAGCAGTTCTTC
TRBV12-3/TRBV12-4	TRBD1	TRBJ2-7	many	CASSPLGQYYEQYF	TGTGCCAGCAGTCCGCTGGGACAGTACTACGAGCAGTACTTC
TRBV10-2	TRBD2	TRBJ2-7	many	CASIGGTRPNEQYF	TGCGCCAGCATTGGTGGGACTAGACCCAACGAGCAGTACTTC
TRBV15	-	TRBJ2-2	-	CATSGGNNTGELFF	TGTGCCACCAGCGGGGGGAACAACACCGGGGAGCTGTTTTTT
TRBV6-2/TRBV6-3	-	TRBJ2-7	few	CASRPLASQSYEQYF	TGTGCCAGCAGACCTCTAGCGTCCCAATCCTACGAGCAGTACTTC
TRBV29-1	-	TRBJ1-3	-	CSVEMGNTIYF	TGCAGCGTTGAAATGGGAAACACCATATATTTT
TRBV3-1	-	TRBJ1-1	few	CASSPSEGSMAFF	TGTGCCAGCAGCCCCTCCGAGGGTTCGATGGCTTTCTTT
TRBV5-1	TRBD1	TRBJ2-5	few	CASSTGTAEETQYF	TGCGCCAGCAGCACCGGGACAGCAGAAGAGACCCAGTACTTC
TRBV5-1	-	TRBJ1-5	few	CASSEGLNQPQHF	TGCGCCAGCAGCGAGGGGCTCAATCAGCCCCAGCATTTT
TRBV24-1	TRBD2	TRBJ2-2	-	CATSDAGGGRGSVPGTGELFF	TGTGCCACCAGTGATGCGGGGGGAGGAAGGGGAAGTGTCCCCGGCACCGGGGAGCTGTTTTTT
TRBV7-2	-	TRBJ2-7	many	CASSVQGYEQYF	TGTGCCAGCAGCGTTCAGGGTTACGAGCAGTACTTC
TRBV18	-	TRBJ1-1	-	CASSPQGGPEAFF	TGTGCCAGCTCACCACAGGGGGGCCCTGAAGCTTTCTTT
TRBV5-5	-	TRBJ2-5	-	CASSLSVLQETQYF	TGTGCCAGCAGCTTGTCGGTTTTGCAAGAGACCCAGTACTTC
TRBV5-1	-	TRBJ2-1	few	CASSFKDEQFF	TGCGCCAGCAGCTTCAAGGATGAGCAGTTCTTC
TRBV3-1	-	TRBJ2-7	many	CASSPGGGTYEQYF	TGTGCCAGCAGCCCCGGTGGGGGAACGTACGAGCAGTACTTC
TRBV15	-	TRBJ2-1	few	CATSRWGESSYNEQFF	TGTGCCACCAGCAGGTGGGGGGAGAGCTCCTACAATGAGCAGTTCTTC
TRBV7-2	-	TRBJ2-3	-	CASSLRENPDTQYF	TGTGCCAGCAGCCTCCGGGAAAACCCAGATACGCAGTATTTT
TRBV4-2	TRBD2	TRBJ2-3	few	CASSQDTWLAGGPDTQYF	TGTGCCAGCAGCCAAGATACGTGGCTAGCGGGGGGCCCAGATACGCAGTATTTT
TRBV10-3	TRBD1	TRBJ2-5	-	CATLNSGTGDKRETQYF	TGTGCCACTCTCAATTCCGGGACAGGGGATAAAAGAGAGACCCAGTACTTC
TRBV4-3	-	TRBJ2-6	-	CASSQDHQGYLPGANVLTF	TGCGCCAGCAGCCAAGATCATCAGGGTTACTTACCTGGGGCCAACGTCCTGACTTTC
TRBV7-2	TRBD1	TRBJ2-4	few	CASSARTGSKNIQYF	TGTGCCAGCAGCGCGCGGACAGGATCCAAAAACATTCAGTACTTC
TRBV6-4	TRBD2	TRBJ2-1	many	CASSATSVSEQFF	TGTGCCAGCAGTGCGACTAGCGTGAGTGAGCAGTTCTTC
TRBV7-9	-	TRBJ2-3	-	CASSSNRGGMSDTQYF	TGTGCCAGCAGCTCTAACAGGGGCGGGATGTCAGATACGCAGTATTTT
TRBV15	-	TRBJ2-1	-	CATSRARDGYNEQFF	TGTGCCACCAGCAGAGCCCGGGACGGTTACAATGAGCAGTTCTTC
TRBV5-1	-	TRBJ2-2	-	CASSLFDRAGTGELFF	TGCGCCAGCAGCTTGTTTGACCGAGCTGGCACCGGGGAGCTGTTTTTT
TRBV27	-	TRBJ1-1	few	CATRTPGGNTEAFF	TGTGCCACCCGGACCCCCGGGGGGAACACTGAAGCTTTCTTT
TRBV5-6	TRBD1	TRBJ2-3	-	CASSFIQGSMPDTDTQYF	TGTGCCAGCAGCTTTATACAGGGGAGTATGCCGGACACAGATACGCAGTATTTT
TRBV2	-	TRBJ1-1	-	CASSHSTGQAEAFF	TGTGCCAGCAGTCACTCGACAGGCCAGGCTGAAGCTTTCTTT
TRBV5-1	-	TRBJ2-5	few	CASSSGQTQETQYF	TGCGCCAGCAGCTCTGGACAGACCCAAGAGACCCAGTACTTC
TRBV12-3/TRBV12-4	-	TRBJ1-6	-	CASSPGQTLHF	TGTGCCAGCAGCCCGGGACAAACACTCCACTTT